What follows are 20 T cell receptor beta chains derived from one specimen sequenced in a study of vaccination and CD4 T cells after COVID-19. No antigens are known for them. Sequencing of DNA taken from cultured CD4+ T cells relied on the Oncomine TCR Beta short-read assay. TCRdb redid the calling of the PCR reads with MiXCR, one entry per CDR3 protein. This sample has some 2,800 distinct CDR3 sequences, with about two fifths found just once. Stated treatment: approximately nine-day PBMC culture with coronavirus spike peptide pools or control peptides (ViraFEST assay). CD4+ T cells of the unexposed donor were collected before the COVID-19 pandemic (2011-2018). What was sequenced was CD4+ T cells from blood, cultured in vitro. Every receptor here comes from a human donor in good health.

This CDR3 is CATSRDLSASTADTQYF. The CDR3 DNA is TGTGCCACCAGCAGAGATCTCTCGGCTAGCACGGCAGATACGCAGTATTTT. The gene calls are TRBV15 and TRBJ2-3, with D perhaps matching TRBD2 (5 bases). Trimming removed 0 bases at V and 4 bases at J, with 17 bases between. Germline V CDR1 and CDR2: LNHNV, YYDKDF (reference sequence). This CDR3 region has 17 residues.

The CDR3 sequence: CASSDPRGRDSPLHF. The CDR3 DNA sequence: TGTGCCAGCAGTGACCCCAGGGGCCGAGATTCACCCCTCCACTTT. The J gene is TRBJ1-6, the V gene TRBV2; TRBD1 is a possible D gene (6 bases). Germline-derived CDR1 and CDR2 are SNHLY and FYNNEI. Trimming cost V 3 bases and J 8 bases, with 14 bases left between them. This CDR3 comprises 15 residues.

This rearrangement joins TRBV28 to TRBJ1-5, with 8 bases that match TRBD1. V lost 5 bases, J lost 6 bases, and 9 bases stayed unmatched. CDR1 and CDR2 from the germline V gene are MDHEN and SYDVKM. CDR3 size: 15 residues. The DNA of the CDR3 is TGTGCCAGCAGTGGAGTGACAGGGGCGGGTCAGCCCCAGCATTTT. Its protein is CASSGVTGAGQPQHF.

In its sample, this clonotype was seen a few times. The chain employs TRBV24-1 and TRBJ2-2; the match to TRBD2 covers 7 bases. V gave up 3 bases and J gave up 4 bases; unmatched junction bases: 7. Germline V gene data show CDR1 as KGHDR and CDR2 as SFDVKD. The CDR3 has 16 residues. CDR3 sequence (DNA): TGTGCCACCAGTGATCCTGGGACGGGGGGCACCGGGGAGCTGTTTTTT. Protein: CATSDPGTGGTGELFF.

This clonotype came up a few times. This rearrangement joins TRBV6-1 to TRBJ1-2, with 9 nucleotides matching TRBD1. Germline V gene sequence: CDR1 MNHNS, CDR2 SASEGT. V was clipped by 0 bases and J by 7 bases; unmatched bases: 6. CDR3 size: 15 residues. DNA for the CDR3: TGTGCCAGCAGTGAAGCTCCAACAGGGGGCGGTGGCTACACCTTC. Translated, it gives CASSEAPTGGGGYTF.

The chain uses TRBV20-1 and TRBJ2-1; D might be TRBD2 (6 bases). The germline V gene encodes CDR1 DFQATT and CDR2 SNEGSKA (reference sequence). Trimming removed 7 bases at V and 9 bases at J, with 31 bases between. This CDR3 is built from 17 residues. CDR3 sequence (DNA): TGCAGTGAGTCTTCGAGTTTGGGGGGAGGACCCTCGGGTGAGCAGTTCTTC. This gives the protein CSESSSLGGGPSGEQFF.

The sample holds a few counts of this clonotype. The chain uses TRBV4-3 and TRBJ1-6, with D hard to call. Trimming cost V 0 bases and J 7 bases, with 16 bases left between them. Looked up from germline, CDR1 is LGHNA and CDR2 is YSLEER. The CDR3 spans 17 residues. CDR3 in amino acids: CASSQDHEGVYNSPLHF. CDR3 nucleotides: TGCGCCAGCAGCCAAGATCATGAAGGTGTTTACAATTCACCCCTCCACTTT.

J is TRBJ1-2 and V is TRBV28, with 9 bases that match TRBD1. The ends lost 1 base at V and 7 bases at J; junction bases unmatched: 10. This CDR3 has 16 residues. Germline V gene sequence: CDR1 MDHEN, CDR2 SYDVKM. The chain's CDR3 is CASSLSTGGGWGGYTF. The CDR3, as DNA: TGTGCCAGCAGTTTATCCACAGGGGGCGGGTGGGGTGGCTACACCTTC.

This clonotype turned up a few times. This rearrangement joins TRBV20-1 to TRBJ2-7; D possibly corresponds to TRBD1 (6 bases). V dropped 5 bases and J dropped 0 bases, with 11 bases sitting between them. There are 13 residues in the CDR3. CDR1 and CDR2 from the germline V gene are DFQATT and SNEGSKA (reference sequence). The CDR3 here is CSAPDRTSYEQYF. As DNA, the CDR3 is TGCAGTGCTCCGGACAGAACCTCCTACGAGCAGTACTTC.

DNA for the CDR3: TGTGCCATCAGTGAGTCAAACGGGGCTAGCGCTTTCGGGCAGTACTTC. This sequence encodes CAISESNGASAFGQYF. The chain recombines TRBV10-3 with TRBJ2-7; weak D call: TRBD2 (6 bases). Germline CDR1 is ENHRY and CDR2 is SYGVKD. This CDR3 contains 16 residues. Trimming shortened V by 0 bases and J by 9 bases, and 21 bases separated the two germline ends.

This rearrangement joins TRBV15 to TRBJ2-7, with D possibly being TRBD2 (6 bases). Trimming removed 0 bases from V and 0 bases from J, with 9 bases in between. The CDR3 spans 15 residues. From germline, CDR1 is LNHNV and CDR2 YYDKDF (reference sequence). The CDR3 coding sequence is TGTGCCACCAGCAGAGAGTGGGGGGTCTCCTACGAGCAGTACTTC. Amino acids: CATSREWGVSYEQYF.

The J gene is TRBJ2-5, the V gene TRBV9, with 16 bases that match TRBD2. This CDR3 has 17 residues. Trimming took 4 bases from V and 4 from J; bases not matched to a gene: 7. The germline CDR1 and CDR2 sequences are SGDLS and YYNGEE. CDR3: CASSPGTSGRGRETQYF. CDR3 sequence (DNA): TGTGCCAGCAGCCCCGGGACTAGCGGGAGGGGGAGAGAGACCCAGTACTTC.

V gene TRBV28 combines with J gene TRBJ1-2; TRBD1 is a possible D gene (5 bases). The CDR3 consists of 14 residues. Germline-derived CDR1 and CDR2 are MDHEN and SYDVKM. Trimming cost V 6 bases and J 7 bases, with 18 bases left between them. The CDR3 bases are TGTGCCAGCAGGTCATCGGGAGGGGCGGCTGGCTACACCTTC. Residues: CASRSSGGAAGYTF.

The chain recombines TRBV20-1 with TRBJ1-5; possible D gene TRBD1, 6 bases. The CDR3 loop spans 16 amino acids. The germline V and J ends were trimmed by 1 base and 0 bases, with 13 bases remaining between them. Germline V gene data show CDR1 as DFQATT and CDR2 as SNEGSKA (reference sequence). The CDR3 coding sequence is TGCAGTGCTAGAGCGAAGACAGGTTTTAGCAATCAGCCCCAGCATTTT. Its protein product is CSARAKTGFSNQPQHF.

In this sample, this clonotype turned up a few times. The chain has TRBV7-2 and TRBJ2-7; TRBD2 matches at 13 bases. V shed 5 bases, J shed 7 bases, and the junction held 8 bases outside the gene matches. The germline V gene encodes CDR1 SGHTA and CDR2 FQGNSA. CDR3 length: 15 residues. CDR3 loop: CASSQNGLAGEEQYF. The CDR3 nucleotides read TGTGCCAGCAGCCAAAACGGACTAGCGGGGGAGGAGCAGTACTTC.

The genes are TRBV6-1 and TRBJ2-5; perhaps TRBD1 as D (5 bases). This CDR3 region has 13 residues. Per the germline V gene, CDR1 is MNHNS and CDR2 is SASEGT. V was pared by 3 bases and J by 5 bases, with 10 bases between. For the CDR3, the DNA is TGTGCCAGCAGTGAGGACATTGGGGAGACCCAGTACTTC. Translation: CASSEDIGETQYF.

Only a few counts were recorded for this clonotype. This chain uses TRBV24-1 with TRBJ2-1; no clear D. The CDR3 contains 13 residues. Trimming removed 4 bases from V and 15 bases from J, with 18 bases in between. CDR1 and CDR2 (germline): KGHDR, SFDVKD. CDR3 nucleotides: TGTGCCACCAGTGACGCCGACCCTGGGCGGCGGTTCTTC. Amino acid sequence: CATSDADPGRRFF.

This clonotype was detected a few times. V usage is TRBV6-1 and J usage is TRBJ2-5; weak D call: TRBD2 (5 bases). The germline V gene encodes CDR1 MNHNS and CDR2 SASEGT. The CDR3 consists of 15 residues. The V gene lost 5 bases and the J gene lost 4 bases, with 17 bases spanning the gap. For the CDR3, the DNA is TGTGCCAGCAGTAATTTCGGCTGGGCGGGAGAGACCCAGTACTTC. Encoded protein: CASSNFGWAGETQYF.

The chain employs TRBV27 and TRBJ1-5; tentative D call: TRBD1 (6 bases). V was shortened by 3 bases and J by 1 base, with 13 bases between the two germline ends. This CDR3 region has 16 residues. Germline CDR1 MNHEY, CDR2 SMNVEV (reference sequence). For the CDR3, the DNA is TGTGCCAGCAGTTTTCGGGGGGCGTTAAGCAATCAGCCCCAGCATTTT. It encodes CASSFRGALSNQPQHF.

This clonotype showed up just a few times. J is TRBJ2-1 and V is TRBV24-1; D gene uncertain. The ends were cut back, 4 bases at V and 5 bases at J, with 14 bases in the middle. Germline loops: CDR1 KGHDR, CDR2 SFDVKD. CDR3 length: 15 residues. The CDR3 sequence is CATSDSGGGNNEQFF. DNA for the CDR3: TGTGCCACCAGTGACTCCGGCGGCGGCAACAATGAGCAGTTCTTC.